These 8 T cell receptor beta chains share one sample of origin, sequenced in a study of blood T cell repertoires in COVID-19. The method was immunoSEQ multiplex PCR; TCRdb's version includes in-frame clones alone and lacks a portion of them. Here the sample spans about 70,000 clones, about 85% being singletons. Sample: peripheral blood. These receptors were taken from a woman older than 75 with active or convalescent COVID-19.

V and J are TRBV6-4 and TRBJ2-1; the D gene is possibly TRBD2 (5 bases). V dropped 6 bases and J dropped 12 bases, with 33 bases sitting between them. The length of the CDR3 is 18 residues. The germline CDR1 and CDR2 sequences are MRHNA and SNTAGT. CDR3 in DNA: TGTGCCAGCAGCGGAGAGACCGGACTGATCGTGCAAAATGAGCGGCAGTTCTTC. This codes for CASSGETGLIVQNERQFF.

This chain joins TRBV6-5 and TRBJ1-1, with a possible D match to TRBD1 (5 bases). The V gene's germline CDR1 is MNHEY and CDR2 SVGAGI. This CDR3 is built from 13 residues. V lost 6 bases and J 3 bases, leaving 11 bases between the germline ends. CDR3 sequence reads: CASRAGPHTEAFF. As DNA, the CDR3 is TGTGCCAGCAGAGCGGGACCGCACACTGAAGCTTTCTTT.

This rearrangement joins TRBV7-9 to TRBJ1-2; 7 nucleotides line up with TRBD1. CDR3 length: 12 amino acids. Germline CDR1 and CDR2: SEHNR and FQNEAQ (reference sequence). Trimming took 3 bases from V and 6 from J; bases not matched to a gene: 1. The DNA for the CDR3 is TGTGCCAGCAGCTTTACAGGGGATGGCTACACCTTC. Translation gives CASSFTGDGYTF.

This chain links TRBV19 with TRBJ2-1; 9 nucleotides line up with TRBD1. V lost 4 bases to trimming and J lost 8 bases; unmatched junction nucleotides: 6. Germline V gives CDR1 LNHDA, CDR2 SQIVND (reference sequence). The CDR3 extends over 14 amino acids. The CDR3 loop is CASSTTGGRHEQFF. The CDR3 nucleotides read TGTGCCAGTAGTACCACAGGGGGCAGGCATGAGCAGTTCTTC.

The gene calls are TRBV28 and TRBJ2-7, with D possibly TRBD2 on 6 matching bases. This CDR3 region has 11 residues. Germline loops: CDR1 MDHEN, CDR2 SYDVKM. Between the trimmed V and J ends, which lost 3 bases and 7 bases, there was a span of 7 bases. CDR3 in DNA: TGTGCCAGCAGTTTCGGGGGAGAGCAGTACTTC. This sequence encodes CASSFGGEQYF.

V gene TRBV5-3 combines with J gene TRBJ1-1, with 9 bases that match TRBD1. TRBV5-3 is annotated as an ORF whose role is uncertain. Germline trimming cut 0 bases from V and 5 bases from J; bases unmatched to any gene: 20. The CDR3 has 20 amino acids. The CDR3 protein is CARSLVPREGQGSCLTEAFF. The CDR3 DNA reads TGTGCCAGAAGCTTGGTCCCTCGCGAGGGACAGGGAAGTTGTCTGACTGAAGCTTTCTTT.

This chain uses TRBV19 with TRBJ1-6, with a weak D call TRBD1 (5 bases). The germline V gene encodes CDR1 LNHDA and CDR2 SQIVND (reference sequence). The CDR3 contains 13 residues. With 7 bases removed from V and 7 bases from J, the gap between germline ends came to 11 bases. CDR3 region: CASTVTANSPLHF. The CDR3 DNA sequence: TGTGCCAGTACCGTGACAGCCAATTCACCCCTCCACTTT.

The CDR3 region has the DNA TGTGCCAGTAGTATAGAGGGACTAGCCTACGAGCAGTACTTC. Protein: CASSIEGLAYEQYF. The chain has TRBV19 and TRBJ2-7; 8 positions match TRBD2. CDR1 is LNHDA and CDR2 is SQIVND in the germline V gene (reference sequence). V gave up 0 bases and J gave up 2 bases; unmatched junction bases: 0. The CDR3 runs to 14 residues.